This record covers a single T cell receptor (beta chain). Its antigen is undetermined. This record belongs to a study of cytomegalovirus exposure and HLA in healthy donors. Study overall: When 300 to 400 donors were genotyped, over 80% of them were found to fall in the Caucasian-associated ancestry cluster. General study results and limits: Researchers reported that a few CMV-associated chains were confirmed in vitro as CMV antigen-specific.

CDR3 length: 17 residues. The ends lost 3 bases at V and 0 bases at J; junction bases unmatched: 9. Germline lookup yields CDR1 SGHRS and CDR2 YFSETQ. It was with 60 Vbeta and 13 Jbeta primers that the PCR ran. Original data processing: Roughly 11 million shared chains were among tens of millions of unique TCR beta chains counted in a later analysis. Sequenced by immunoSEQ multiplex PCR; TCRdb stores in-frame clones only, minus some. The DNA was the basis for D and trimming; V, J and clone size are from that table. This table has 90,000 to 150,000 clones, 55% to 65% appearing once. Regarding donors, all were healthy bone marrow donors.

The clonotype originates from a man aged 35 to 55 in good health and CMV-seropositive. The sample consisted of PBMCs. The rearrangement uses TRBV5-1 and TRBJ1-3, with 7 bases lining up with TRBD1. In nucleotides, the CDR3 is TGCGCCAGCAGCTCATACAGGGGAGGAAGCTCTGGAAACACCATATATTTT. This gives the protein CASSSYRGGSSGNTIYF.